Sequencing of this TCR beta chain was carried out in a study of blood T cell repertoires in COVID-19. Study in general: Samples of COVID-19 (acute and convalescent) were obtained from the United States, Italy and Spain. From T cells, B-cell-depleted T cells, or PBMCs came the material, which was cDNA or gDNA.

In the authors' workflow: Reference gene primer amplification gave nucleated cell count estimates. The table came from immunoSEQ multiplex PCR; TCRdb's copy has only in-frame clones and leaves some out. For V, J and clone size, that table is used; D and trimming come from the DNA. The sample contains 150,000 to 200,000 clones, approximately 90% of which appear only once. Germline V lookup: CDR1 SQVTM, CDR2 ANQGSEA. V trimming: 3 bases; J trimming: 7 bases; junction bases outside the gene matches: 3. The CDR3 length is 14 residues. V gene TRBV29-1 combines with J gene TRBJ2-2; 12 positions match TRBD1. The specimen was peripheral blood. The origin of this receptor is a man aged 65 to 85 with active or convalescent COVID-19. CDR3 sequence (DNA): TGCAGCGTTGAGGGACAGGGGGCTGGCGGGGAGCTGTTTTTT. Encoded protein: CSVEGQGAGGELFF.